The entry that follows covers one T cell receptor beta chain sequence. Its antigen remains unidentified. Base qualities are not recorded, but no much larger clone differs from it by a single base. This sample is drawn from a study of blood T cell dynamics during melanoma immunotherapy (TCRdb year 2020). With regard to the full study: The patients had metastatic melanoma and were given first-line pembrolizumab or nivolumab plus ipilimumab as standard of care in the United Kingdom. To find early correlates of response, peripheral T cell receptor repertoires were profiled in metastatic melanoma patients before and after one cycle of checkpoint inhibitor therapy. A training cohort was formed from consecutive patients, and a further independent group of patients from the same centre was pooled into an external validation set.

Every bulk PBMC sample had a fixed 350 ng of DNA loaded. Following the manufacturer instructions, the immunoSEQ TCRb Assay kit was used to amplify TCR beta CDR3 sequences from genomic DNA. The KAPA Library Quantification Kit for Illumina platforms was used to quantify the pooled libraries by qPCR. Sequencing of the pooled libraries was done on an Illumina NextSeq 500, with clustering at roughly 0.6-1.2 pM. The original methods were these. TCR data were analyzed with immunoSEQ ANALYZER and the R LymphoSeq package. A rearrangement efficiency score was calculated as productive divided by the sum of productive and non-productive CDR3 sequences. Clonality was measured with the Gini coefficient and diversity with the Renyi index at alpha=1, compared pairwise between timepoints within each patient. Clonal relatedness used an edit distance of 3, and repertoire similarity used the Bhattacharyya coefficient, both computed in LymphoSeq. To classify response, a linear discriminant analysis based on week-3 changes in clonality and diversity was built with the R MASS and caret packages. Entries here come from immuneACCESS through TCRdb and include only in-frame sequences with V and J called. Some clones fail to appear in such tables; in the studies checked, an unresolved V gene covers under half of the shortfall, and the cause of the remainder is unknown. The V and J calls and clone size are taken from that table; D and trimming were inferred from the DNA. For this sample the table gives about 6,000 clones, of which roughly 78% were detected only once. The ten largest clones capture about 34% of the sample.

On the study overall, not on this receptor specifically: The relatively small sample size was recognized as a factor that could limit how well the results generalize. Patients who later achieved disease control showed a bifurcated PBMC repertoire reorganization at W3, with increased clonality or increased diversity, unlike progressors. The study was unable to establish whether the T cell clones driving the repertoire changes were melanoma-specific or instead reflected general immune activation.

Interpreted using the paper, the time point label stands for: week 3, after first cycle of checkpoint inhibitor. Blood samples were taken before treatment (T0) and at week 3 (W3), following the first cycle of checkpoint blockade. Except for two patients with rapid clinical progression, response was assessed 12 weeks after the first infusion by RECIST 1.1; disease control meant complete response, partial response or stable disease. Patients were excluded for prior systemic cancer treatment, concomitant immunosuppressant therapy or synchronous other active malignancies. TCR beta was sequenced in both bulk PBMC and plasma cell-free DNA in order to track circulating cells as well as T cell turnover. Lymphoprep and SepMate tubes were used to isolate PBMC from blood, and red cell lysis was then performed. DNA from PBMC and sorted T cell subsets was extracted with QIAamp DNA Blood Mini kits. The germline V and J ends show losses of 6 bases and 4 bases respectively, and no gene match explains 10 bases of the junction. The germline V gene encodes CDR1 SGHVS and CDR2 FNYEAQ. The CDR3 has 16 amino acids, counting the end cysteine and phenylalanine. Only the CDR3 part of the read is kept: 48 bases, read in frame from the first base.

The receptor chain draws on TRBV7-6 and TRBJ1-1; TRBD1 matches 11 bases in the middle. The sample in question was blood, obtained from a patient treated with checkpoint blockade. The sequence was collected from a human donor with melanoma. The CDR3 is CASSYHRDRGSTEAFF. The DNA is TGTGCCAGCAGTTACCACCGGGACAGGGGGAGCACTGAAGCTTTCTTT.